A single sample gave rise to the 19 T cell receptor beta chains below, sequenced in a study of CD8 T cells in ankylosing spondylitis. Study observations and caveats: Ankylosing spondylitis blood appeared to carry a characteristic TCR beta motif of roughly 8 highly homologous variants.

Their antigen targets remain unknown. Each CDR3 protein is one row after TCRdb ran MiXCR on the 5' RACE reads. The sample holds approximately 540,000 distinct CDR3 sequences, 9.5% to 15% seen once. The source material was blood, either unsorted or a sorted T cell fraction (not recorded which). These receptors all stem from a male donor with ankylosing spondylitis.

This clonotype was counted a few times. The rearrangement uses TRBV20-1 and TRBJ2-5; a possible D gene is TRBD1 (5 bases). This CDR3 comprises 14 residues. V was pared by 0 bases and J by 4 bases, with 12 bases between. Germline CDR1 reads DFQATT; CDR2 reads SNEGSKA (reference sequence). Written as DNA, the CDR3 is TGCAGTGCTAGAGATGGGGCGAACACAGAGACCCAGTACTTC. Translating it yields CSARDGANTETQYF.

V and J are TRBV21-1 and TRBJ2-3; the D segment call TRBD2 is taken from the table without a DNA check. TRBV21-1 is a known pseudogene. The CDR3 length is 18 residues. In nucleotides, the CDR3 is TGTGCCAGCAGCAAAGACCAGACTAGCGGAGTGAGCACAGATACGCAGTATTTT. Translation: CASSKDQTSGVSTDTQYF.

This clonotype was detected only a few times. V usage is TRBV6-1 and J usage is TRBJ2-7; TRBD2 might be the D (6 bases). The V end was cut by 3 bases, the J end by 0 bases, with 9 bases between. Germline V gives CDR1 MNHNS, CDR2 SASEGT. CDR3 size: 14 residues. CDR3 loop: CASSDAGISYEQYV. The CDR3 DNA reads TGTGCCAGCAGTGATGCGGGAATCTCCTACGAGCAGTACGTC.

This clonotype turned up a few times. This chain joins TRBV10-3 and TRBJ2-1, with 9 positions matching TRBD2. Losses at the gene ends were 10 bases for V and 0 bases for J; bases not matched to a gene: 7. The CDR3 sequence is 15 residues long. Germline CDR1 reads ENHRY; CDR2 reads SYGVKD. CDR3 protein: CASKLAGSSYNEQFF. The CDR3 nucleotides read TGTGCCAGCAAGCTAGCGGGGAGCTCCTACAATGAGCAGTTCTTC.

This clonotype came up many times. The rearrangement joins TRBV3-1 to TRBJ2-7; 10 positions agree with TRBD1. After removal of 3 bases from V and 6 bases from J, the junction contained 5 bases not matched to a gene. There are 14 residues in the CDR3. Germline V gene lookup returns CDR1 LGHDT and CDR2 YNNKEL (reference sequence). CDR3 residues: CASSQGQGLGEQYF. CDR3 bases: TGTGCCAGCAGCCAGGGACAGGGGTTAGGCGAGCAGTACTTC.

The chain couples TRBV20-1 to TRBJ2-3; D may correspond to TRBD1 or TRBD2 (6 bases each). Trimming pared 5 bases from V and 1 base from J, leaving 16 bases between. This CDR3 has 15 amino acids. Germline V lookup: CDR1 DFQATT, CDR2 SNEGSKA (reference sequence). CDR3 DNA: TGCAGTGCTGCTCGTGGGGGGCTCGGCACAGATACGCAGTATTTT. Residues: CSAARGGLGTDTQYF.

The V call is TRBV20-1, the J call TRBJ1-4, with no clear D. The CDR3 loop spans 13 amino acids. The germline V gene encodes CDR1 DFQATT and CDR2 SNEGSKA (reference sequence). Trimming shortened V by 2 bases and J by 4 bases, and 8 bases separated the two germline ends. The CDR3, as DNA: TGCAGTGCTAGACGAACATATAATGAAAAACTGTTTTTT. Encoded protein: CSARRTYNEKLFF.

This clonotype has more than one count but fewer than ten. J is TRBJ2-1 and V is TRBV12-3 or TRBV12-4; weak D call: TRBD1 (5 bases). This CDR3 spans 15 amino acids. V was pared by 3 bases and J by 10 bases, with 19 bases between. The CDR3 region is CASSLDNVGLREQFF. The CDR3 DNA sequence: TGTGCCAGCAGTTTGGACAACGTGGGGTTGCGGGAGCAGTTCTTC.

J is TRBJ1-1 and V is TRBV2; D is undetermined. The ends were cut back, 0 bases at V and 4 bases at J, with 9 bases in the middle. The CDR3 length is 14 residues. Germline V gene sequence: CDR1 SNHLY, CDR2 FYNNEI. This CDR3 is CASSEATGSTEAFF. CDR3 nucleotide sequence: TGTGCCAGCAGTGAAGCTACGGGGAGCACTGAAGCTTTCTTT.

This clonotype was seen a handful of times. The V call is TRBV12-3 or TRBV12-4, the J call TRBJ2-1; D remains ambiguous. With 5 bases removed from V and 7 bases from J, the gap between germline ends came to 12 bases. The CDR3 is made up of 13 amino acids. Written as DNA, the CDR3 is TGTGCCAGCAGTCCGGGCCCAGCGAATGAGCAGTTCTTC. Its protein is CASSPGPANEQFF.

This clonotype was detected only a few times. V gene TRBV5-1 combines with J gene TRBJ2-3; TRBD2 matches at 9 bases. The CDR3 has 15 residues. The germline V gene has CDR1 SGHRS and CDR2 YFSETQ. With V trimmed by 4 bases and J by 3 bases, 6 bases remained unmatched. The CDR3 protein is CASSLVLAGTDTQYF. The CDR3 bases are TGCGCCAGCAGCCTAGTTCTAGCGGGAACAGATACGCAGTATTTT. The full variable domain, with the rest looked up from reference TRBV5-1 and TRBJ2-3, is KAGVTQTPRYLIKTRGQQVTLSCSPISGHRSVSWYQQTPGQGLQFLFEYFSETQRNKGNFPGRFSGRQFSNSRSEMNVSTLELGDSALYLCASSLVLAGTDTQYFGPGTRLTVL.

The CDR3 reads CASSSLLDRGKTGELFF. The CDR3 nucleotides read TGTGCCAGCAGCTCTTTGCTGGACAGGGGGAAAACCGGGGAGCTGTTTTTT. The V call is TRBV11-2, the J call TRBJ2-2, with 10 bases identical to TRBD1. CDR1 and CDR2 (germline): SGHAT, FQNNGV. With V trimmed by 4 bases and J by 5 bases, 10 bases remained unmatched. CDR3 length: 17 residues.

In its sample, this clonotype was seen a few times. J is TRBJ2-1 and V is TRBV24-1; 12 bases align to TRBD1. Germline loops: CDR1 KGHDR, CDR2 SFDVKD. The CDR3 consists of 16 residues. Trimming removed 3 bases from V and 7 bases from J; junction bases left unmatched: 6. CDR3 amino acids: CATSDRDRGLGNEQFF. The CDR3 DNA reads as TGTGCCACCAGTGATCGGGACAGGGGGCTTGGGAATGAGCAGTTCTTC.

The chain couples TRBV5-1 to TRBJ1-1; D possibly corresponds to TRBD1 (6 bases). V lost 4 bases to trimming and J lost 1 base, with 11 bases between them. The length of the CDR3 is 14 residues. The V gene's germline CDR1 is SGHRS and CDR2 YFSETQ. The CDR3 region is CASSDPQGNTEAFF. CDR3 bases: TGCGCCAGCAGCGACCCACAGGGGAACACTGAAGCTTTCTTT.

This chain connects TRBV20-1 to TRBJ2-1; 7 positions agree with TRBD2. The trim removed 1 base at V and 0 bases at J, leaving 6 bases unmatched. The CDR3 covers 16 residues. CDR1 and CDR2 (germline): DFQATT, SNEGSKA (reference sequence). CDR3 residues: CSARVRLADSYNEQFF. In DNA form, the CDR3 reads TGCAGTGCTAGAGTTAGGCTAGCGGACTCCTACAATGAGCAGTTCTTC.

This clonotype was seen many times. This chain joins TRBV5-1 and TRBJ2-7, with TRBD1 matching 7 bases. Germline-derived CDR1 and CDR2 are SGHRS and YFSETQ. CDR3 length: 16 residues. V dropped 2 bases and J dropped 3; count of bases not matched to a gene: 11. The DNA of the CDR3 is TGCGCCAGCAGCTTAACAGGGGTTCTTGATTACTACGAGCAGTACTTC. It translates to CASSLTGVLDYYEQYF.

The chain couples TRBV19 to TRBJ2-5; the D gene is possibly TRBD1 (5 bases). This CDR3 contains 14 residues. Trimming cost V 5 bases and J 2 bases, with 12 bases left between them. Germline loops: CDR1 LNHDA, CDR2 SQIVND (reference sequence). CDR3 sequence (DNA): TGTGCCAGTAGTTTCGCAGGGTTTCAAGAGACCCAGTACTTC. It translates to CASSFAGFQETQYF.

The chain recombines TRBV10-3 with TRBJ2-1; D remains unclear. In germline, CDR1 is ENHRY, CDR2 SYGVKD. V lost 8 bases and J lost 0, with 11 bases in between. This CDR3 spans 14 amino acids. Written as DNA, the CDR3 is TGTGCCATCGTATCGGAGTACTCCTACAATGAGCAGTTCTTC. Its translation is CAIVSEYSYNEQFF.

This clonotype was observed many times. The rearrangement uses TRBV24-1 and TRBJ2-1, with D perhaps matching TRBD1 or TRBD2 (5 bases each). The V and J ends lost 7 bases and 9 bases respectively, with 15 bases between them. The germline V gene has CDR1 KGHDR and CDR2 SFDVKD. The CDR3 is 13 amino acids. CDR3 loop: CATRGPYASEQFF. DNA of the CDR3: TGTGCCACCAGGGGACCTTATGCGAGTGAGCAGTTCTTC.